This TCR beta chain was sequenced in a study of Ad26.COV2.S vaccination and SARS-CoV-2 variants. Assay: immunoSEQ multiplex PCR; the TCRdb copy retains only in-frame clones and omits some. The sample holds about 680,000 clones, more than 70% seen once. Broader study findings: People who got the vaccine had more spike-specific TCR breadth than people who got placebo.

Treatment denoted: some 20 received Ad26.COV2.S at low or high dose, single or two shots; about five received placebo; per-sample allocation not given. Collection of the samples took place on day 63 after the first injection of vaccine or placebo. V lost 3 bases to trimming and J lost 6 bases; unmatched junction nucleotides: 6. The germline V gene encodes CDR1 SGHRS and CDR2 YFSETQ. The CDR3 sequence is 13 residues long. Remarks on this clone: The target antigen is unknown.

Material: peripheral blood, obtained in a trial of Ad26.COV2.S vaccine versus placebo. The clonotype was recovered from a person aged 18-65 years who received the Ad26.COV2.S COVID-19 vaccine or a placebo. This rearrangement joins TRBV5-1 to TRBJ2-7, with 7 bases aligning to TRBD2. The CDR3 loop is CASSWTSLGEQYF. In nucleotides, the CDR3 is TGCGCCAGCAGCTGGACTAGTTTAGGCGAGCAGTACTTC.